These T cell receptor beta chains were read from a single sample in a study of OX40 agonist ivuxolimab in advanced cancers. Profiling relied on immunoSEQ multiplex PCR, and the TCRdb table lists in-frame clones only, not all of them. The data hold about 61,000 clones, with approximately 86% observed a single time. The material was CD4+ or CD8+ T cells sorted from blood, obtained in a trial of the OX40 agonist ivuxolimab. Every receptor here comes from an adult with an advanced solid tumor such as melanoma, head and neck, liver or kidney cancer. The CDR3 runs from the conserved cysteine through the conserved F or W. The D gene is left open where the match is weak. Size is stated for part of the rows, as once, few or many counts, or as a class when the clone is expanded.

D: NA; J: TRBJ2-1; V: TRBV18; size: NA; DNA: TGTGCCAGCTCACCATACAGGGAACACAATGAGCAGTTCTTC; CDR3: CASSPYREHNEQFF
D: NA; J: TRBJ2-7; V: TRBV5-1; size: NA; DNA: TGCGCCAGCAGCCTTACTCTCCCGGGAAGCGGAGGCTCCTACGAGCAGTACTTC; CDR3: CASSLTLPGSGGSYEQYF
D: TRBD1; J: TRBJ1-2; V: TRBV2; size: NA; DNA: TGTGCCAGCAGTGACACCGGGACAGGGAAGTCCTATGGCTACACCTTC; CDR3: CASSDTGTGKSYGYTF
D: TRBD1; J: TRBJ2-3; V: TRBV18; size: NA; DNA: TGTGCCAGCTCACTCTACAGGGGGAAGACAGATACGCAGTATTTT; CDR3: CASSLYRGKTDTQYF
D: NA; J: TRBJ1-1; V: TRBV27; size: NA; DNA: TGTGCCAGCATCCCCGATGGGGGCAGAACTGAAGCTTTCTTT; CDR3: CASIPDGGRTEAFF
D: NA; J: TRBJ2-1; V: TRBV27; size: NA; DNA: TGTGCCAGCATGGTGGGGGCGGCCTACAATGAGCAGTTCTTC; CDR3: CASMVGAAYNEQFF
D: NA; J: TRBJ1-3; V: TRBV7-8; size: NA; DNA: TGTGCCAGCAGCTCTCAGAGCTGGAACTCTGGAAACACCATATATTTT; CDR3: CASSSQSWNSGNTIYF
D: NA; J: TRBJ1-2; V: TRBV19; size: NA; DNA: TGTGCCAGTACGCACGGGGCCGGAGTCTCCTATGGCTACACCTTC; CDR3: CASTHGAGVSYGYTF
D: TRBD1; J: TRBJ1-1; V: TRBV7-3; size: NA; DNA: TGTGCCAGCAGCCCCCAGGACAGGGTTACTGAAGCTTTCTTT; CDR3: CASSPQDRVTEAFF
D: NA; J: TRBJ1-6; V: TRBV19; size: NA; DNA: TGTGCCAGTAGCCCCCGAACAGGGAGCTCCTATAATTCACCCCTCCACTTT; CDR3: CASSPRTGSSYNSPLHF
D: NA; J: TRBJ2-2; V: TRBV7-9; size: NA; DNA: TGTGCCAGCAGCTACGCGGGGATAAACACCGGGGAGCTGTTTTTT; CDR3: CASSYAGINTGELFF
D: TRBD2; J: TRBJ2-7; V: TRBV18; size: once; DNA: TGTGCCAGCGCCCGGGGGGGGATATCGGACGAGCAGTACTTC; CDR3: CASARGGISDEQYF
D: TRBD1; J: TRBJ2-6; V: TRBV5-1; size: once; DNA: TGCGCCAGCAACACAGGGGCGAACTCTGGGGCCAACGTCCTGACTTTC; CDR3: CASNTGANSGANVLTF
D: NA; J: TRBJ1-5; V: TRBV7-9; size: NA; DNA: TGTGCCAGCAGCTTAGGCTCAGGGTGGATCCAGCCCCAGCATTTT; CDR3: CASSLGSGWIQPQHF
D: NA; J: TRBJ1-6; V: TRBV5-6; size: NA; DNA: TGTGCCACCATGACATCTGGCTCCCGGAATTCACCCCTCCACTTT; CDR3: CATMTSGSRNSPLHF
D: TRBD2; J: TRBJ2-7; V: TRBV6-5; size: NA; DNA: TGTGCCAGCAGTTATTTTGTAGCGGGGGGCCGCTACGAGCAGTACTTC; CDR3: CASSYFVAGGRYEQYF
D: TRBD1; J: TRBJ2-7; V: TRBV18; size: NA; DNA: TGTGCCAGCTCACTGTCCCGGGACAGGTCCGGTAGCTACGAGCAGTACTTC; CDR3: CASSLSRDRSGSYEQYF
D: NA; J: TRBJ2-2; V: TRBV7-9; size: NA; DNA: TGTGCCAGCAGTTCGAATATCGGGACAGGGGAGCTGTTTTTT; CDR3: CASSSNIGTGELFF
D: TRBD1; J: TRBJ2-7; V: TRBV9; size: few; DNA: TGTGCCAGCAGCGCCAGAGGGACAGGATCCTACGAGCAGTACTTC; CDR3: CASSARGTGSYEQYF
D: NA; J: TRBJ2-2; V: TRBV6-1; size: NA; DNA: TGTGCCAGCAGGATGGGACAAACCGGGGAGCTGTTTTTT; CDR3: CASRMGQTGELFF
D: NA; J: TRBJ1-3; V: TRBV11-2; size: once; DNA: TGTGCCAGCAGCAGGGGGACCGGAAACACCATATATTTT; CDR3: CASSRGTGNTIYF
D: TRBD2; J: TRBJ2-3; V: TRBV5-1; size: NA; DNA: TGCGCCAGCAGCTTGGAAGGACTAGCGACAGATACGCAGTATTTT; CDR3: CASSLEGLATDTQYF
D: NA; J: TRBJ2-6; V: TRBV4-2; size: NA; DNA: TGTGCCAGCAGCCGGGACGGAGACTCTGGGGCCAACGTCCTGACTTTC; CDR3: CASSRDGDSGANVLTF
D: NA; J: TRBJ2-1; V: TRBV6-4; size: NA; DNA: TGTGCCAGCAGTGTAGGGGACGGAAACAATGAGCAGTTCTTC; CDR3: CASSVGDGNNEQFF
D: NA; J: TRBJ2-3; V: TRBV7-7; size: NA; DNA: TGTGCCAGCAGCTTAGGCGGCACAGATACGCAGTATTTT; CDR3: CASSLGGTDTQYF
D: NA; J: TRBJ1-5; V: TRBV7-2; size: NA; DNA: TGTGCCAGCAGCGGTACCTACAATCAGCCCCAGCATTTT; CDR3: CASSGTYNQPQHF
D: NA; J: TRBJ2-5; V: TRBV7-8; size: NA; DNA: TGTGCCAGCAGTCAAGACCCCCAAGAGACCCAGTACTTC; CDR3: CASSQDPQETQYF
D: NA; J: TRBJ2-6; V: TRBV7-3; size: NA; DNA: TGTGCCAGCAGCTTAATGGGAACTGGGGCCAACGTCCTGACTTTC; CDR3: CASSLMGTGANVLTF
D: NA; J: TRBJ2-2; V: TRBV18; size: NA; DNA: TGTGCCAGCTCACCAAGAACCGGGGAGCTGTTTTTT; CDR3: CASSPRTGELFF
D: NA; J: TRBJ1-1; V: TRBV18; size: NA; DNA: TGTGCCAGCTCATCAGGGAATTCGGCTTTCTTT; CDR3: CASSSGNSAFF
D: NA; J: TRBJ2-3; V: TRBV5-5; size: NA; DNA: TGTGCCAGCAGTCTTACGGGGGATACGCAGTATTTT; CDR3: CASSLTGDTQYF
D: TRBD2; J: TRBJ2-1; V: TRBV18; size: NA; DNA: TGTGCCAGCTCACCACCGGGACTAGCGGGGGGGCCTGGTGAGCAGTTCTTC; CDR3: CASSPPGLAGGPGEQFF
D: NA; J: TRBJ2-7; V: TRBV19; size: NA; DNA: TGTGCCAGTACCCGTGGGTTAAACTCCTACGAGCAGTACTTC; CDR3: CASTRGLNSYEQYF
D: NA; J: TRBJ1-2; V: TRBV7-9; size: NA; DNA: TGTGCCAGCAGCTTCCCCGGAACAGGTCATGGCTACACCTTC; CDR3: CASSFPGTGHGYTF
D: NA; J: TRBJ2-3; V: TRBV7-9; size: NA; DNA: TGTGCCAGCCCGGCCGGGGGCCGGGGCACAGATACGCAGTATTTT; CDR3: CASPAGGRGTDTQYF
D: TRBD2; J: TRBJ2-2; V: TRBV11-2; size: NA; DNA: TGTGCCAGCACCCCAAATGGGGGGGCGAACACCGGGGAGCTGTTTTTT; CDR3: CASTPNGGANTGELFF